This T cell receptor beta chain originates from a study of Graves' ophthalmopathy and Graves' hyperthyroidism. On this clonotype itself: Its target is not known. A read error may account for a junction end that differs from germline.

Study conclusions and caveats: Blood also harbored most expanded thyroid clonotypes above 0.001 frequency.

This CDR3 has 13 residues. In germline, CDR1 is SQVTM, CDR2 ANQGSEA. Amplified material comprised TCR beta CDR3 regions derived from RNA transcripts. A first-round RT-PCR used HTBI primers, followed by a second-round multiplex PCR. TCRdb reprocessed the multiplex PCR reads via MiXCR and lists one record per CDR3 protein. This sample has around 1,200,000 distinct CDR3 sequences, with less than 45% found just once. Other autoimmune diseases, uncontrolled infections, pregnancy or lactation ruled patients out of participation. A diagnosis was made from clinical symptoms together with serum thyroxine, TRAb, thyroid ultrasound and orbital computed tomography.

Sequencing was done on a sample of peripheral blood or thyroid tissue (not recorded which). This clonotype originated in an adult man with Graves' hyperthyroidism. This rearrangement joins TRBV29-1 to TRBJ1-1; perhaps TRBD1 as D (5 bases). CDR3 loop: CSVVGAQNTEAFF. In nucleotides, the CDR3 is TGCAGCGTTGTTGGGGCGCAGAACACCGAAGCTTTCTTT.